One sample yielded the 32 T cell receptor beta chains listed below, sequenced in a study of T cell responses to AZD1222 COVID-19 vaccine. Produced via immunoSEQ multiplex PCR; TCRdb's table is partial and in-frame only. The sample includes fewer than 120,000 clones, about 90% seen only once; the top ten take roughly 3%. Specimen: peripheral blood, collected on day 0 of AZD1222 vaccination. These receptor sequences come from an adult in good health.

The chain couples TRBV2 to TRBJ1-3, with D possibly matching TRBD1 (6 bases). Germline V lookup: CDR1 SNHLY, CDR2 FYNNEI. CDR3 size: 15 residues. With 5 bases removed from V and 5 bases from J, the gap between germline ends came to 16 bases. CDR3 amino acids: CASSTGQPPRNTIYF. The CDR3 DNA follows: TGTGCCAGCAGTACCGGACAGCCTCCCAGAAACACCATATATTTT.

The rearrangement links TRBV3-1 (or the pseudogene TRBV3-2) to TRBJ1-3; D uncertain. This CDR3 is 16 amino acids long. Germline lookup yields CDR1 LGHDT and CDR2 YNNKEL (reference sequence). The ends were cut back, 2 bases at V and 0 bases at J, with 11 bases in the middle. CDR3 in DNA: TGTGCCAGCAGCCAAACGAACTCCCTCTCTGGAAACACCATATATTTT. Residues: CASSQTNSLSGNTIYF.

The CDR3 sequence: CSARASDTQYF. DNA of the CDR3: TGCAGTGCTAGAGCTTCAGATACGCAGTATTTT. This chain uses TRBV20-1 with TRBJ2-3; D not certain. V dropped 1 base and J dropped 4 bases, with 3 bases sitting between them. The CDR3 loop spans 11 amino acids. Germline-derived CDR1 and CDR2 are DFQATT and SNEGSKA (reference sequence).

The V and J genes are TRBV9 and TRBJ2-5, with 10 bases aligning to TRBD1. The V gene's germline CDR1 is SGDLS and CDR2 YYNGEE. With V trimmed by 3 bases and J by 2 bases, 7 bases remained unmatched. The CDR3 sequence is 16 residues long. For the CDR3, the DNA is TGTGCCAGCAGCGCCCGGGACAGGGGACCGCAAGAGACCCAGTACTTC. Amino acid sequence: CASSARDRGPQETQYF.

The J gene is TRBJ2-3, the V gene TRBV9; D possibly corresponds to TRBD2 (6 bases). Germline lookup yields CDR1 SGDLS and CDR2 YYNGEE. V lost 3 bases and J 0 bases, leaving 11 bases between the germline ends. This CDR3 comprises 15 residues. The CDR3 nucleotides are TGTGCCAGCAGCGCGGGCGGGACCAGCACAGATACGCAGTATTTT. This translates into CASSAGGTSTDTQYF.

This clone is a singleton in its sample. The chain links TRBV6-1 to TRBJ2-2; a possible D gene is TRBD2 (5 bases). Trimming pared 4 bases from V and 0 bases from J, leaving 12 bases between. The germline gives CDR1 MNHNS, CDR2 SASEGT. CDR3 length equals 16 residues. The DNA of the CDR3 is TGTGCCAGCAGTGCCGTTGGCGGGCCGAACACCGGGGAGCTGTTTTTT. Its protein product is CASSAVGGPNTGELFF.

V is TRBV3-1 (or the pseudogene TRBV3-2) and J is TRBJ2-5; D is uncertain. This CDR3 comprises 12 residues. V was clipped by 3 bases and J by 4 bases, with 6 bases between them. Germline V CDR1 and CDR2: LGHDT, YNNKEL (reference sequence). The CDR3 bases are TGTGCCAGCAGCCAGGCCGGAGAGACCCAGTACTTC. It yields the protein CASSQAGETQYF.

The chain employs TRBV28 and TRBJ1-5, with unresolved D. Germline CDR1 is MDHEN and CDR2 is SYDVKM. The CDR3 length is 13 residues. V lost 8 bases to trimming and J lost 9 bases, with 17 bases between them. The CDR3 is CASGEVGFGPQHF. For the CDR3, the DNA is TGTGCCAGCGGCGAAGTAGGGTTTGGGCCCCAGCATTTT.

This clone was seen just once. This chain connects TRBV19 to TRBJ1-2; the D is unclear. The CDR3 contains 13 residues. Deletions cut 5 bases from V and 6 bases from J, with 13 bases between. CDR1 is LNHDA and CDR2 is SQIVND in the germline V gene (reference sequence). The CDR3 DNA follows: TGTGCCAGTAGTGTTGCGGGGATAAATGGCTACACCTTC. This sequence encodes CASSVAGINGYTF.

Written as DNA, the CDR3 is TGTGCCAGCAGTTGGAGACAGGGGGCGCGAGAGACCCAGTACTTC. This codes for CASSWRQGARETQYF. The rearrangement links TRBV28 to TRBJ2-5, with 10 bases matching TRBD1. Germline V gene data show CDR1 as MDHEN and CDR2 as SYDVKM. With V trimmed by 4 bases and J by 4 bases, 6 bases remained unmatched. The CDR3 is made up of 15 amino acids.

V and J are TRBV7-6 and TRBJ2-1, with 7 bases identical to TRBD2. CDR3 size: 16 residues. CDR1 SGHVS and CDR2 FNYEAQ come from the germline V gene. The trim removed 0 bases at V and 4 bases at J, leaving 6 bases unmatched. The CDR3 sequence: CASSLALGGGYNEQFF. For the CDR3, the DNA is TGTGCCAGCAGCTTAGCCCTCGGCGGGGGATACAATGAGCAGTTCTTC.

The chain is built from TRBV7-8 and TRBJ2-7; TRBD1 matches at 9 bases. The CDR3 totals 14 residues. Germline values: CDR1 SGHVS, CDR2 FQNEAQ. Losses at the gene ends were 5 bases for V and 3 bases for J; bases not matched to a gene: 5. CDR3 DNA: TGTGCCAGCAGCATGGGACAGGGAAGCTACGAGCAGTACTTC. Translated, it gives CASSMGQGSYEQYF.

This rearrangement joins TRBV7-2 to TRBJ1-3; the match to TRBD1 covers 11 bases. The CDR3 has 16 residues. Germline CDR1 SGHTA, CDR2 FQGNSA. V was clipped by 5 bases and J by 8 bases; unmatched bases: 11. CDR3 region: CASSGGTGGWEYTIYF. The DNA of the CDR3 is TGTGCCAGCAGCGGAGGGACAGGGGGTTGGGAATACACCATATATTTT.

This chain joins TRBV9 and TRBJ2-2, with a tentative D call TRBD1 (6 bases). The germline V gene has CDR1 SGDLS and CDR2 YYNGEE. Trimming shortened V by 1 base and J by 4 bases, and 20 bases separated the two germline ends. The CDR3 is made up of 18 amino acids. CDR3 in amino acids: CASSVRQEITSGTGELFF. The CDR3 nucleotides are TGTGCCAGCAGCGTACGACAGGAGATCACTTCGGGCACCGGGGAGCTGTTTTTT.

The rearrangement links TRBV7-9 to TRBJ2-5; D may correspond to TRBD1 or TRBD2 (6 bases each). The CDR3 length is 15 residues. V was shortened by 5 bases and J by 6 bases, with 19 bases between the two germline ends. Germline-derived CDR1 and CDR2 are SEHNR and FQNEAQ (reference sequence). The CDR3 coding sequence is TGTGCCAGCAGCCCTATCGGGGGCGTTGGGAAGACCCAGTACTTC. This translates into CASSPIGGVGKTQYF.

V usage is TRBV5-4 and J usage is TRBJ1-5; D gene ambiguous. V gave up 3 bases and J gave up 4 bases, with 5 bases separating them. Germline V lookup: CDR1 SGHNT, CDR2 YYREEE (reference sequence). The CDR3 contains 12 residues. The CDR3 here is CASSYPNQPQHF. The CDR3 bases are TGTGCCAGCAGCTACCCAAATCAGCCCCAGCATTTT.

The chain recombines TRBV19 with TRBJ2-3; tentative D call: TRBD2 (5 bases). The germline V gene has CDR1 LNHDA and CDR2 SQIVND (reference sequence). V lost 6 bases and J lost 4, with 14 bases in between. The CDR3 has 14 amino acids. The CDR3 reads CASRAGSSSDTQYF. The CDR3 DNA sequence: TGTGCCAGTAGGGCGGGTTCGTCATCAGATACGCAGTATTTT.

The rearrangement joins TRBV12-5 to TRBJ2-7; the match to TRBD2 covers 13 bases. Unmatched junction bases numbered 4, after V lost 5 bases and J lost 3 bases. The CDR3 has 15 residues. Germline CDR1 is LGHNT and CDR2 is FRNRAP. CDR3 nucleotides: TGTGCTAGTGGTCTGGGACTAGCGGGGCACTACGAGCAGTACTTC. It translates to CASGLGLAGHYEQYF.

The rearrangement uses TRBV18 and TRBJ1-2, with 11 bases that match TRBD1. CDR3 length equals 15 residues. Germline V CDR1 and CDR2: KGHSH, LQKENI. Germline trimming cut 3 bases from V and 0 bases from J; bases unmatched to any gene: 0. CDR3 sequence: CASSPGQGANYGYTF. The CDR3 region has the DNA TGTGCCAGCTCACCGGGACAGGGGGCTAACTATGGCTACACCTTC.

This chain joins TRBV4-2 and TRBJ1-1, with a weak D call TRBD1 (5 bases). The V end was cut by 0 bases, the J end by 6 bases, with 14 bases between. The CDR3 contains 15 residues. Germline CDR1 reads LGHNA; CDR2 reads YNFKEQ. The CDR3 region is CASSQESRGGAEAFF. DNA of the CDR3: TGTGCCAGCAGCCAAGAGAGCCGGGGGGGTGCTGAAGCTTTCTTT.

V and J are TRBV7-9 and TRBJ1-4; no definite D call. The CDR3 consists of 12 residues. The germline gives CDR1 SEHNR, CDR2 FQNEAQ (reference sequence). Trimming pared 5 bases from V and 5 bases from J, leaving 6 bases between. CDR3 DNA: TGTGCCAGCAGCCCGGGGAATGAAAAACTGTTTTTT. Translated: CASSPGNEKLFF.

The chain recombines TRBV9 with TRBJ1-6, with a weak D call TRBD1 (5 bases). The V gene lost 4 bases and the J gene lost 10 bases, with 18 bases spanning the gap. The CDR3 has 15 amino acids. The germline V gene encodes CDR1 SGDLS and CDR2 YYNGEE. DNA for the CDR3: TGTGCCAGCAGCCCCCACCCCGACAGCTCCTCACCCCTCCACTTT. As protein: CASSPHPDSSSPLHF.

CDR3 nucleotides: TGTGCCAGCTCACCACTCGACAGCTTGAACACTGAAGCTTTCTTT. It codes for CASSPLDSLNTEAFF. The V call is TRBV18, the J call TRBJ1-1; D may be TRBD1 (5 bases). The CDR3 runs 15 residues. The germline gives CDR1 KGHSH, CDR2 LQKENI. Between the trimmed V and J ends, which lost 1 base and 0 bases, there was a span of 9 bases.

This clone was recorded a few times. Here the CDR3 DNA reads TGCAGCGTTGAGATTGCAAGGGGATTAATTACCTACGAGCAGTACTTC. Translation gives CSVEIARGLITYEQYF. This chain connects TRBV29-1 to TRBJ2-7; a weak D match, TRBD1 (5 bases). Germline CDR1 SQVTM, CDR2 ANQGSEA. V was trimmed by 3 bases and J by 2 bases, leaving 20 bases between them. The length of the CDR3 is 16 residues.

The table lists this clone with a count of one. The chain links TRBV28 to TRBJ1-5, with D possibly being TRBD1 (5 bases). V shed 11 bases and J shed 7 bases, with 21 bases lying between them. The CDR3 length is 14 residues. Germline V gene data show CDR1 as MDHEN and CDR2 as SYDVKM. The CDR3 bases are TGTGCCGCCTATAAGATGGGGGGAGGGCAGCCCCAGCATTTT. Residues: CAAYKMGGGQPQHF. Complete variable domain (other parts from reference TRBV28 and TRBJ1-5): DVKVTQSSRYLVKRTGEKVFLECVQDMDHENMFWYRQDPGLGLRLIYFSYDVKMKEKGDIPEGYSVSREKKERFSLILESASTNQTSMYLCAAYKMGGGQPQHFGDGTRLSIL.

The V call is TRBV11-3, the J call TRBJ1-1; 7 bases are a match to TRBD1. This CDR3 region has 16 residues. Unmatched junction bases numbered 12, after V lost 4 bases and J lost 4 bases. Germline V gene data show CDR1 as SGHNT and CDR2 as YENEEA. This chain's CDR3 is CASSSGGGGRGTEAFF. The CDR3 DNA reads as TGTGCCAGCAGCTCCGGTGGAGGGGGCAGAGGCACTGAAGCTTTCTTT. The entire variable domain, with the rest obtained from reference TRBV11-3 and TRBJ1-1, is as follows: EAGVVQSPRYKIIEKKQPVAFWCNPISGHNTLYWYLQNLGQGPELLIRYENEEAVDDSQLPKDRFSAERLKGVDSTLKIQPAELGDSAVYLCASSSGGGGRGTEAFFGQGTRLTVV.

The chain recombines TRBV3-1 (or the pseudogene TRBV3-2) with TRBJ2-1; 10 bases are shared with TRBD2. This CDR3 has 16 residues. Germline loops: CDR1 LGHDT, CDR2 YNNKEL (reference sequence). With 5 bases clipped from V and 4 bases from J, the junction kept 8 bases outside the gene matches. The CDR3 protein is CASSYRTSGNYNEQFF. CDR3 coding DNA: TGTGCCAGCAGCTACCGAACTAGCGGGAATTACAATGAGCAGTTCTTC.

The V call is TRBV21-1, the J call TRBJ1-1; the table names TRBD1, a call not compared with the DNA. TRBV21-1 is described as a pseudogene. The CDR3 extends over 19 amino acids. The CDR3 region has the DNA TGTGCCAGCAGCAAAGGGCGGGACAGGGCCCTCTGGGTGAACACTGAAGCTTTCTTT. Its protein product is CASSKGRDRALWVNTEAFF.

This clone was seen a few times. The chain combines TRBV29-1 with TRBJ2-7; 7 positions agree with TRBD2. The length of the CDR3 is 15 residues. Germline CDR1 SQVTM, CDR2 ANQGSEA. Unmatched junction bases numbered 6, after V lost 0 bases and J lost 1 base. DNA for the CDR3: TGCAGCGTTGAAGATGCTAGCGGAGGGTCCTACGAGCAGTACTTC. Encoded protein: CSVEDASGGSYEQYF.

The chain combines TRBV7-8 with TRBJ1-2, with D possibly matching TRBD1 (6 bases). Trimming cost V 5 bases and J 3 bases, with 16 bases left between them. This CDR3 has 15 amino acids. CDR1 and CDR2 from the germline V gene are SGHVS and FQNEAQ. The CDR3 bases are TGTGCCAGCAGCCGTGGGGAGGGGGGATACTATGGCTACACCTTC. Protein: CASSRGEGGYYGYTF.

The chain has TRBV3-1 (or the pseudogene TRBV3-2) and TRBJ2-5, with D tentatively TRBD2 (6 bases). V was shortened by 3 bases and J by 5 bases, with 10 bases between the two germline ends. CDR3 length equals 13 residues. The V gene's germline CDR1 is LGHDT and CDR2 YNNKEL (reference sequence). Here the CDR3 DNA reads TGTGCCAGCAGCCAGGGGGGTTCGGAGACCCAGTACTTC. It encodes CASSQGGSETQYF.

The J gene is TRBJ2-3, the V gene TRBV28; no clear D. Per the germline V gene, CDR1 is MDHEN and CDR2 is SYDVKM. V lost 8 bases and J lost 0, with 15 bases in between. CDR3 length equals 15 residues. CDR3 in DNA: TGTGCCAGCGAACTAAGACCTACTAGCACAGATACGCAGTATTTT. Its protein is CASELRPTSTDTQYF. Combining the CDR3 with reference TRBV28 and TRBJ2-3 gives the whole variable domain DVKVTQSSRYLVKRTGEKVFLECVQDMDHENMFWYRQDPGLGLRLIYFSYDVKMKEKGDIPEGYSVSREKKERFSLILESASTNQTSMYLCASELRPTSTDTQYFGPGTRLTVL.